This TCR beta chain was profiled in a study of blood T cell repertoires in COVID-19 (dated by TCRdb to 2020 to 2022). Study-wide context: Samples from collaborators originated in the United States, Italy and Spain and spanned both the acute and convalescent phases of COVID-19. The sample metadata nearly always contained a de-identified subject ID, COVID-19 status, age in years and sex. The repertoires were released in a freely available public database intended as a resource for research on the immune response to SARS-CoV-2. Where available, HLA class I and class II types were obtained from metadata supplied by the sample provider rather than from assay-based typing. Samples came from the ongoing ImmuneRACE study (first 160 participants) plus 1,254 subjects from 6 global collaborators. The prospective study material was composed of cDNA or gDNA derived from T cells, B-cell-depleted T cells, or PBMCs. Subjects who had been exposed to COVID-19, were actively infected with it, or had recovered from it provided the deeply sampled blood TCRbeta repertoires that made up the dataset. Beyond this particular receptor, the publication reports: The quantity of clinical and demographic metadata differed by source and by participant and was supplied without curation.

Participants in the prospective study were aged about 18 to 100 years, lived in 20 to 30 United States geographic areas, and enrolled through a virtual design. Cohort assignment in the prospective study relied on participant-reported clinical history from a screening survey and a study questionnaire. Recovered participants in ImmuneRACE Cohort 3 were defined as having two consecutive negative NP/OP PCR tests, clearance from a healthcare professional, or resolution of symptoms. Each participant in the prospective study had whole blood, serum and a nasopharyngeal or oropharyngeal swab collected by mobile phlebotomists. Additional blood draws and questionnaires over an approximately two-month period could optionally be provided by prospective study participants. Prospective study blood samples were shipped either frozen or at room temperature before DNA extraction. From a lookup of the germline V gene, CDR1 and CDR2 are SQVTM and ANQGSEA. V ends up 6 bases short and J 8 bases short, with an unmatched junction base count of 7. Inclusive of the bounding cysteine and phenylalanine, the CDR3 is 12 residues long. Kept here is only the CDR3 DNA, which spans 36 bases and is read in frame from base 1.

TCRbeta CDR3 regions were amplified from genomic DNA by means of the immunoSEQ Assay, a bias-controlled multiplex PCR. Concerning the study's data processing: Within the assay, amplification of reference gene primers was used to estimate how many nucleated cells each sample contained. To quantify the absolute abundance of each unique TCRbeta CDR3 rearrangement, sequence reads were collapsed and filtered. For each sample, productive Simpson clonality was calculated by taking the square root of Simpson's diversity index across productive rearrangements. TCRdb mirrors the immuneACCESS table, restricted to in-frame sequences. Some clones are absent from its copies; in checked studies, under half trace to an unresolved V gene, and the reason for the others is unknown. D and trimming were read from the DNA, whereas the V and J calls and clone size are those reported in that table. The sample table lists about 400,000 clones, roughly 86% of them with a count of one. Jointly, the top ten make up 1.7% of the sample.

Concerning this clone: Its antigen remains undetermined. Base quality data are lacking; no much larger clone is found one base away.

Sequenced: PBMCs or T cells enriched from blood (not recorded which). The rearrangement combines TRBV29-1 with TRBJ2-1; the central 7 bases match TRBD1. This receptor was taken from a woman in her thirties who had recovered from COVID-19. The DNA is TGCAGCGTACTCCGGGACAGCTATGAGCAGTTCTTC. Its translation is CSVLRDSYEQFF.